This T cell receptor (beta chain) was recorded in a study of control samples from healthy donors and cancer patients (dated by TCRdb to the early 2020s). The V end gives up 0 bases and the J end 1 base, leaving 10 bases in the junction not matched to a gene. CDR1 is given as SGHKS and CDR2 as YYEKEE, both from the germline V gene (reference sequence). The CDR3 spans 17 residues, from the cysteine through the phenylalanine. Here the CDR3 DNA is all that survives: 51 bases in frame from base 1. The library was obtained by the immunoSEQ multiplex PCR assay. TCRdb took this table from immuneACCESS and kept in-frame rearrangements with V and J called. Such tables lack part of the clones; where checked against another copy, unresolved V genes explain under half of the gap, and the rest is unexplained. This sample has 7,000 to 8,500 clones in its table, and 82% of those were observed once. The ten largest clones add up to around 30% of the sample.

With regard to this clone: This clone's antigen is unknown. Base qualities are not recorded, but no much larger clone differs from it by a single base.

This TCR came from a man aged 65 to 85 with lung cancer. The sequence links TRBV5-5 to TRBJ2-7, with TRBD1 identical over 7 junction bases. Sequencing used PBMCs. Here is the DNA: TGTGCCAGCAGCTTGGCGGGACAGACTATAAAATCCTACGAGCAGTACTTC. Translated, this is CASSLAGQTIKSYEQYF.